The rows below give T cell receptor beta chains drawn from one sample of a study of metastatic and nonmetastatic thyroid tumors. Through MiXCR, TCRdb re-clonotyped the PCR reads. The sample shows roughly 15,000 clones, 30% to 40% of them seen only once. Sequenced sample: tumor tissue. These receptors were collected from a female donor with papillary thyroid cancer or a benign thyroid nodule (not recorded which). Some clones in this sample may be carry-over from other donors' samples. The CDR3 runs from the conserved cysteine through the conserved F or W. Fields, in order: V gene, CDR3 length, J gene, clone size, D gene, CDR3 protein, CDR3 DNA. A D gene is named only where the DNA matches it firmly. The size field is filled for only some rows; it gives once, few, many or a size class.

v_call: TRBV10-2
cdr3_length: 15
j_call: TRBJ1-6
clone_size: few
d_call: -
cdr3_aa: CASSESTVYNSPLHF
cdr3_nt: TGCGCCAGCAGTGAGTCGACCGTCTATAATTCACCCCTCCACTTT

v_call: TRBV7-3
cdr3_length: 14
j_call: TRBJ1-3
clone_size: -
d_call: TRBD1
cdr3_aa: CASSFGTAGNTIYF
cdr3_nt: TGTGCCAGCAGCTTCGGGACAGCTGGAAACACCATATATTTT

v_call: TRBV6-2/TRBV6-3
cdr3_length: 15
j_call: TRBJ2-7
clone_size: few
d_call: -
cdr3_aa: CASIYSSSEGYEQYF
cdr3_nt: TGTGCCAGCATTTACTCGTCCTCAGAAGGCTACGAGCAGTACTTC

v_call: TRBV5-4
cdr3_length: 17
j_call: TRBJ1-1
clone_size: -
d_call: -
cdr3_aa: CASSFGAGVPMNTEAFF
cdr3_nt: TGTGCCAGCAGCTTTGGGGCCGGCGTTCCGATGAACACTGAAGCTTTCTTT

v_call: TRBV3-1
cdr3_length: 14
j_call: TRBJ2-5
clone_size: many
d_call: -
cdr3_aa: CASSRYRVQETQYF
cdr3_nt: TGTGCCAGCAGCCGATACAGGGTTCAAGAGACCCAGTACTTC

v_call: TRBV6-1
cdr3_length: 15
j_call: TRBJ1-2
clone_size: -
d_call: -
cdr3_aa: CASSEAGSLSYGYTF
cdr3_nt: TGTGCCAGCAGTGAAGCAGGGAGTCTATCCTATGGCTACACCTTC

v_call: TRBV20-1
cdr3_length: 15
j_call: TRBJ2-1
clone_size: -
d_call: -
cdr3_aa: CSARDLASSYNEQFF
cdr3_nt: TGCAGTGCTAGAGATCTAGCGAGCTCCTACAATGAGCAGTTCTTC

v_call: TRBV7-2
cdr3_length: 14
j_call: TRBJ2-7
clone_size: -
d_call: TRBD2
cdr3_aa: CASRRGTSTYEQYF
cdr3_nt: TGTGCCAGCAGGCGAGGGACTAGTACCTACGAGCAGTACTTC

v_call: TRBV20-1
cdr3_length: 13
j_call: TRBJ1-2
clone_size: -
d_call: TRBD1
cdr3_aa: CSATGQGPYGYTF
cdr3_nt: TGCAGTGCTACTGGACAGGGTCCTTATGGCTACACCTTC

v_call: TRBV5-6
cdr3_length: 16
j_call: TRBJ1-5
clone_size: many
d_call: TRBD1
cdr3_aa: CASSFAGTGVYQPQHF
cdr3_nt: TGTGCCAGCAGCTTCGCCGGGACAGGGGTATATCAGCCCCAGCATTTT

v_call: TRBV5-1
cdr3_length: 13
j_call: TRBJ2-7
clone_size: -
d_call: TRBD1
cdr3_aa: CASSSGGLYEQYF
cdr3_nt: TGCGCCAGCAGTTCAGGGGGCTTATACGAGCAGTACTTC

v_call: TRBV28
cdr3_length: 13
j_call: TRBJ2-7
clone_size: few
d_call: -
cdr3_aa: CASRHGTLYEQYF
cdr3_nt: TGTGCCAGCAGACACGGGACTCTCTACGAGCAGTACTTC

v_call: TRBV11-2
cdr3_length: 12
j_call: TRBJ2-7
clone_size: -
d_call: -
cdr3_aa: CASSLVGLEQYF
cdr3_nt: TGTGCCAGCAGCTTAGTGGGGTTGGAGCAGTACTTC

v_call: TRBV30
cdr3_length: 12
j_call: TRBJ1-6
clone_size: -
d_call: -
cdr3_aa: CAWSVSVVNLHF
cdr3_nt: TGTGCCTGGAGTGTCTCGGTGGTCAACCTCCACTTT

v_call: TRBV7-6
cdr3_length: 14
j_call: TRBJ1-2
clone_size: -
d_call: -
cdr3_aa: CASSLGAQEYGYTF
cdr3_nt: TGTGCCAGCAGCTTAGGGGCTCAGGAGTATGGCTACACCTTC

v_call: TRBV20-1
cdr3_length: 16
j_call: TRBJ2-3
clone_size: -
d_call: TRBD2
cdr3_aa: CSALTSGGEGTDTQYF
cdr3_nt: TGCAGTGCGTTGACTAGCGGGGGTGAAGGCACAGATACGCAGTATTTT

v_call: TRBV3-1
cdr3_length: 14
j_call: TRBJ1-1
clone_size: many
d_call: TRBD1
cdr3_aa: CASRRTGVNTEAFF
cdr3_nt: TGTGCCAGCAGGCGTACAGGGGTCAACACTGAAGCTTTCTTT

v_call: TRBV2
cdr3_length: 14
j_call: TRBJ1-6
clone_size: few
d_call: TRBD1
cdr3_aa: CASRKTGEGSPLHF
cdr3_nt: TGTGCCAGCAGGAAAACAGGGGAGGGGTCACCCCTCCACTTT

v_call: TRBV5-4
cdr3_length: 14
j_call: TRBJ2-1
clone_size: -
d_call: TRBD2
cdr3_aa: CASSFVGGANEQFF
cdr3_nt: TGTGCCAGCAGCTTTGTCGGGGGGGCCAATGAGCAGTTCTTC

v_call: TRBV28
cdr3_length: 10
j_call: TRBJ1-1
clone_size: many
d_call: -
cdr3_aa: CASSYTEAFF
cdr3_nt: TGTGCCAGCAGTTACACTGAAGCTTTCTTT

v_call: TRBV4-2
cdr3_length: 16
j_call: TRBJ2-1
clone_size: many
d_call: TRBD2
cdr3_aa: CASSQALAGGLNEQFF
cdr3_nt: TGTGCCAGCAGCCAAGCTCTAGCGGGGGGGCTGAATGAGCAGTTCTTC

v_call: TRBV6-1
cdr3_length: 13
j_call: TRBJ2-7
clone_size: -
d_call: -
cdr3_aa: CASSTASPYEQYF
cdr3_nt: TGTGCCAGCAGTACCGCCTCTCCCTACGAGCAGTACTTC

v_call: TRBV20-1
cdr3_length: 15
j_call: TRBJ1-6
clone_size: -
d_call: -
cdr3_aa: CSASIPDRGHSPLHF
cdr3_nt: TGCAGTGCTAGTATCCCTGACCGGGGGCATTCACCCCTCCACTTT

v_call: TRBV2
cdr3_length: 14
j_call: TRBJ1-2
clone_size: -
d_call: -
cdr3_aa: CASSETGGAIGYTF
cdr3_nt: TGTGCCAGCAGTGAAACTGGGGGGGCAATTGGCTACACCTTC

v_call: TRBV12-3/TRBV12-4
cdr3_length: 13
j_call: TRBJ1-6
clone_size: -
d_call: -
cdr3_aa: CASRTIGNSPLHF
cdr3_nt: TGTGCCAGCAGAACTATCGGTAATTCACCCCTCCACTTT

v_call: TRBV6-4
cdr3_length: 14
j_call: TRBJ2-2
clone_size: many
d_call: TRBD1
cdr3_aa: CASSRDRDTGELFF
cdr3_nt: TGTGCCAGCAGCCGGGACAGGGACACCGGGGAGCTGTTTTTT

v_call: TRBV6-5
cdr3_length: 16
j_call: TRBJ1-1
clone_size: many
d_call: TRBD1
cdr3_aa: CASSYSRRGRRTEAFF
cdr3_nt: TGTGCCAGCAGTTACTCACGTAGGGGGCGTAGGACTGAAGCTTTCTTT

v_call: TRBV20-1
cdr3_length: 12
j_call: TRBJ2-5
clone_size: -
d_call: -
cdr3_aa: CSAGWNQETQYF
cdr3_nt: TGCAGTGCTGGCTGGAATCAAGAGACCCAGTACTTC

v_call: TRBV28
cdr3_length: 16
j_call: TRBJ2-2
clone_size: few
d_call: TRBD2
cdr3_aa: CASTPSGGASTGELFF
cdr3_nt: TGTGCCAGCACCCCAAGCGGGGGGGCCTCCACCGGGGAGCTGTTTTTT

v_call: TRBV27
cdr3_length: 14
j_call: TRBJ1-2
clone_size: -
d_call: TRBD1
cdr3_aa: CASSRTGESYGYTF
cdr3_nt: TGTGCCAGCAGTCGGACAGGAGAAAGCTATGGCTACACCTTC

v_call: TRBV5-1
cdr3_length: 13
j_call: TRBJ2-3
clone_size: many
d_call: -
cdr3_aa: CASSWGAANTQYF
cdr3_nt: TGCGCCAGCAGCTGGGGGGCCGCAAATACGCAGTATTTT

v_call: TRBV5-1
cdr3_length: 12
j_call: TRBJ1-1
clone_size: -
d_call: -
cdr3_aa: CASSLQGREAFF
cdr3_nt: TGCGCCAGCAGTCTCCAGGGTCGTGAAGCTTTCTTT

v_call: TRBV4-2
cdr3_length: 15
j_call: TRBJ1-6
clone_size: -
d_call: -
cdr3_aa: CASSLPPPGDSPLHF
cdr3_nt: TGTGCCAGCAGCCTACCGCCGCCAGGGGATTCACCCCTCCACTTT

v_call: TRBV20-1
cdr3_length: 15
j_call: TRBJ2-7
clone_size: -
d_call: TRBD2
cdr3_aa: CSAYSGERGLYEQYF
cdr3_nt: TGCAGTGCTTATAGCGGGGAGAGAGGGCTCTACGAGCAGTACTTC

v_call: TRBV3-1
cdr3_length: 13
j_call: TRBJ2-5
clone_size: many
d_call: TRBD1
cdr3_aa: CASSQLGGETQYF
cdr3_nt: TGTGCCAGCAGCCAATTAGGGGGCGAGACCCAGTACTTC

v_call: TRBV11-2
cdr3_length: 14
j_call: TRBJ2-2
clone_size: many
d_call: TRBD1
cdr3_aa: CASSQTGGPGELFF
cdr3_nt: TGTGCCAGCAGCCAGACAGGGGGCCCCGGGGAGCTGTTTTTT

v_call: TRBV6-1
cdr3_length: 16
j_call: TRBJ2-2
clone_size: -
d_call: TRBD1
cdr3_aa: CASSEVSGTGPGELFF
cdr3_nt: TGTGCCAGCAGTGAAGTTTCAGGGACAGGGCCCGGGGAGCTGTTTTTT

v_call: TRBV3-1
cdr3_length: 15
j_call: TRBJ2-6
clone_size: many
d_call: -
cdr3_aa: CASSQGQSGANVLTF
cdr3_nt: TGTGCCAGCAGCCAGGGGCAATCTGGGGCCAACGTCCTGACTTTC

v_call: TRBV13
cdr3_length: 14
j_call: TRBJ2-5
clone_size: many
d_call: -
cdr3_aa: CASSLVRGGETQYF
cdr3_nt: TGTGCCAGCAGCTTAGTTAGGGGTGGAGAGACCCAGTACTTC

v_call: TRBV6-1
cdr3_length: 14
j_call: TRBJ2-5
clone_size: medium-sized
d_call: -
cdr3_aa: CASSEGVVRETQYF
cdr3_nt: TGTGCCAGCAGTGAAGGGGTGGTTAGAGAGACCCAGTACTTC

v_call: TRBV28
cdr3_length: 16
j_call: TRBJ1-4
clone_size: few
d_call: -
cdr3_aa: CASSLLGGARSEKLFF
cdr3_nt: TGTGCCAGCAGTTTATTAGGGGGGGCGCGGAGTGAAAAACTGTTTTTT

v_call: TRBV11-2
cdr3_length: 13
j_call: TRBJ1-6
clone_size: -
d_call: -
cdr3_aa: CASSFGPSGPLHF
cdr3_nt: TGTGCCAGCAGCTTTGGGCCTTCGGGACCCCTCCACTTT

v_call: TRBV7-3
cdr3_length: 13
j_call: TRBJ1-2
clone_size: -
d_call: TRBD1
cdr3_aa: CASSAGGDYGYTF
cdr3_nt: TGTGCCAGCAGCGCAGGGGGCGACTATGGCTACACCTTC

v_call: TRBV13
cdr3_length: 17
j_call: TRBJ1-3
clone_size: -
d_call: TRBD1
cdr3_aa: CASEVGGRPNSGNTIYF
cdr3_nt: TGTGCCAGCGAGGTAGGGGGCCGGCCTAACTCTGGAAACACCATATATTTT

v_call: TRBV6-1
cdr3_length: 14
j_call: TRBJ1-6
clone_size: medium-sized
d_call: -
cdr3_aa: CASSAGPYNSPLHF
cdr3_nt: TGTGCCAGCAGCGCGGGACCGTATAATTCACCCCTCCACTTT